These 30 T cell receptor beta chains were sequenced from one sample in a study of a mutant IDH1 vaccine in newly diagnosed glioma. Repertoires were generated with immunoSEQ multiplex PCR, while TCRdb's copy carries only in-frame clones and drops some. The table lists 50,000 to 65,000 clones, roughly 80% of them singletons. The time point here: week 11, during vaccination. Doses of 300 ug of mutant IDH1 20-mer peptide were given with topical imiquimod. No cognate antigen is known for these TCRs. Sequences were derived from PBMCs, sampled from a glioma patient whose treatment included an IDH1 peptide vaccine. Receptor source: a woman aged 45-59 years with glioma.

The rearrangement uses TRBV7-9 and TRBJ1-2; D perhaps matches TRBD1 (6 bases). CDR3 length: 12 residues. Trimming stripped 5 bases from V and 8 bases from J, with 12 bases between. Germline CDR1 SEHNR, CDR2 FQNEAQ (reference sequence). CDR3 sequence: CASSLQGSGYTF. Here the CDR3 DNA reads TGTGCCAGCAGCCTACAGGGCTCGGGCTACACCTTC.

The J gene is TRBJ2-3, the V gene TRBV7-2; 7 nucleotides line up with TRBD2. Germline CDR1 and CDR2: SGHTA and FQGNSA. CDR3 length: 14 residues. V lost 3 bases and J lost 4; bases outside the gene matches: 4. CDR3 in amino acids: CASSFQRDSDTQYF. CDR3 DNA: TGTGCCAGCAGCTTCCAGCGGGATTCAGATACGCAGTATTTT.

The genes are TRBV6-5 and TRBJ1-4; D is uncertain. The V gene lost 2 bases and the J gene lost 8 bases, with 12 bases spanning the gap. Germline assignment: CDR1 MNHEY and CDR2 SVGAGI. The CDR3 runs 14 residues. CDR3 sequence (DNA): TGTGCCAGCAGTTACGGAGGTTTGCGCGAAAAACTGTTTTTT. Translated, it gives CASSYGGLREKLFF.

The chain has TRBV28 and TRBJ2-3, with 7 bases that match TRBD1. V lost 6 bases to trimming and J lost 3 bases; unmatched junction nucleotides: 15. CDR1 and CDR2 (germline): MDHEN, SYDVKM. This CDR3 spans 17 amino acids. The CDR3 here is CASSRVSTGVRTDTQYF. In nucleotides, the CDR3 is TGTGCCAGCAGCCGAGTTTCTACAGGGGTGAGAACAGATACGCAGTATTTT.

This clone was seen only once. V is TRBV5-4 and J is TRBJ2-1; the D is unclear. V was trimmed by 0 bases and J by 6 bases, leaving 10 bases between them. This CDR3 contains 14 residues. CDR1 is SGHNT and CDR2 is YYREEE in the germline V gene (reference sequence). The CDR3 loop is CASSLAIGFNEQFF. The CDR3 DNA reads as TGTGCCAGCAGCTTGGCGATTGGTTTCAATGAGCAGTTCTTC.

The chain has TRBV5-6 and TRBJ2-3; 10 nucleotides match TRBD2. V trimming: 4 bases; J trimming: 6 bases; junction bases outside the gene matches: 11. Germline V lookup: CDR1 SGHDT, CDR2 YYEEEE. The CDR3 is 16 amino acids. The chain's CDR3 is CASSTLSGGAGDTQYF. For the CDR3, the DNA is TGTGCCAGCAGCACACTGAGCGGGGGGGCCGGGGATACGCAGTATTTT.

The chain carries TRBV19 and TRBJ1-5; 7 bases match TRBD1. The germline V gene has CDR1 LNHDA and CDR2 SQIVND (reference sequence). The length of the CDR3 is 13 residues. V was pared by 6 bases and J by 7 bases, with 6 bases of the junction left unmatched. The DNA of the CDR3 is TGTGCCAGTAGCCCAGACAGGGACCAGCCCCAGCATTTT. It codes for CASSPDRDQPQHF.

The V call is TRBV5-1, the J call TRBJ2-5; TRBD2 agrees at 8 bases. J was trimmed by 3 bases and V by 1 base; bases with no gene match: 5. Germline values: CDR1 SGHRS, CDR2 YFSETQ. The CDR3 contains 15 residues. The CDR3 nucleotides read TGCGCCAGCAGCTTGTTTGGGACTAGTGAAGAGACCCAGTACTTC. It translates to CASSLFGTSEETQYF.

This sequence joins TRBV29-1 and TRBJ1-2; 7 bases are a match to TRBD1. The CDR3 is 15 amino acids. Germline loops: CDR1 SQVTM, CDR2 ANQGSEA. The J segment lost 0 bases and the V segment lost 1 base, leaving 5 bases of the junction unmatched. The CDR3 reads CSVEGTGLPNYGYTF. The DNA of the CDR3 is TGCAGCGTTGAAGGGACAGGACTTCCTAACTATGGCTACACCTTC.

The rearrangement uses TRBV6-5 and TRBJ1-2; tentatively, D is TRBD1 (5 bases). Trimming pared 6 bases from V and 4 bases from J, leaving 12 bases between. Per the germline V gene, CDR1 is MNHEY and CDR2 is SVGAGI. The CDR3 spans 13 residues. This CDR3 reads CASSPTGAYGYTF. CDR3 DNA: TGTGCCAGCAGCCCTACAGGCGCCTATGGCTACACCTTC.

The CDR3 loop is CASSEGQGISGYTF. As DNA, the CDR3 is TGTGCCAGCAGTGAAGGGCAGGGAATTAGTGGCTACACCTTC. The V gene is TRBV6-1, the J gene TRBJ1-2, with a tentative D call TRBD1 (5 bases). The germline gives CDR1 MNHNS, CDR2 SASEGT. The CDR3 loop spans 14 amino acids. V lost 1 base and J 7 bases, leaving 13 bases between the germline ends.

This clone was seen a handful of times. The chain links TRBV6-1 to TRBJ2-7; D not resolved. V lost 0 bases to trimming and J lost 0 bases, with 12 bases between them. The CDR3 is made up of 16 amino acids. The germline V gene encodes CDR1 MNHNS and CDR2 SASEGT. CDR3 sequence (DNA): TGTGCCAGCAGTGAAGCGGAATCAAAGGCCTCCTACGAGCAGTACTTC. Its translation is CASSEAESKASYEQYF.

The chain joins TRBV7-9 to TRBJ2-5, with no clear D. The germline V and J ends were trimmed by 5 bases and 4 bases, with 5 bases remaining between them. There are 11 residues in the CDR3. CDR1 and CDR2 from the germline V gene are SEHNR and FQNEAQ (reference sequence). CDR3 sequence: CASSPGETQYF. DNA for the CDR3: TGTGCCAGCAGCCCCGGAGAGACCCAGTACTTC. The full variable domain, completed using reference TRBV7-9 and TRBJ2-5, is DTGVSQNPRHKITKRGQNVTFRCDPISEHNRLYWYRQTLGQGPEFLTYFQNEAQLEKSRLLSDRFSAERPKGSFSTLEIQRTEQGDSAMYLCASSPGETQYFGPGTRLLVL.

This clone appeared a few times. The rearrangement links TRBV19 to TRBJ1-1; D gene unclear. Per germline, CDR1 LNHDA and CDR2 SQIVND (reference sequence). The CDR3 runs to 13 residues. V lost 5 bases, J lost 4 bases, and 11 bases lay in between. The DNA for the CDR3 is TGTGCCAGTAGTCTTAGGATTTTCACTGAAGCTTTCTTT. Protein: CASSLRIFTEAFF.

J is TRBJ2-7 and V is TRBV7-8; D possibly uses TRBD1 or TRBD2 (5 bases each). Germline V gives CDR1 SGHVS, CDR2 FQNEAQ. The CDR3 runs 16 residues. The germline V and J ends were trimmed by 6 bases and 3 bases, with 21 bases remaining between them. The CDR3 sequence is CASRPQPGTNSYEQYF. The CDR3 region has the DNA TGTGCCAGCAGGCCTCAACCCGGGACCAACAGCTACGAGCAGTACTTC.

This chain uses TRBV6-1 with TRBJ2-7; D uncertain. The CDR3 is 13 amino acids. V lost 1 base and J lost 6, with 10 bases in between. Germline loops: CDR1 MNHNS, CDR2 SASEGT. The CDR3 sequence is CASSEGGWSEQYF. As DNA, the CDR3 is TGTGCCAGCAGTGAAGGGGGATGGAGCGAGCAGTACTTC.

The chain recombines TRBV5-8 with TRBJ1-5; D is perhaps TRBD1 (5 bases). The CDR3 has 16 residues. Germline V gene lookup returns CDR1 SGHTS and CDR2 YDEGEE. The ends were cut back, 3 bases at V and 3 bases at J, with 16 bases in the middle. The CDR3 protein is CASSSSRSGFNQPQHF. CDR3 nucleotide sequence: TGTGCCAGCAGCTCCTCCCGGTCAGGGTTCAATCAGCCCCAGCATTTT.

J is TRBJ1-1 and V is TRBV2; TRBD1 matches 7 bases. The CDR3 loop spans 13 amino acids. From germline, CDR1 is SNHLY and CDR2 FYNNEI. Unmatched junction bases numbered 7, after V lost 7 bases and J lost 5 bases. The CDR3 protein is CASTQGEGTEAFF. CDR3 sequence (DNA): TGTGCCAGCACCCAGGGGGAGGGGACTGAAGCTTTCTTT.

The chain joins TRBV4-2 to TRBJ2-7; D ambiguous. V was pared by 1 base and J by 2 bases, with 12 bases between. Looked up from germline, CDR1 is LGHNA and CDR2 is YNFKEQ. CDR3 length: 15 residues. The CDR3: CASSQGRAPTYEQYF. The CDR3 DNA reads TGTGCCAGCAGCCAAGGGCGCGCACCTACCTACGAGCAGTACTTC.

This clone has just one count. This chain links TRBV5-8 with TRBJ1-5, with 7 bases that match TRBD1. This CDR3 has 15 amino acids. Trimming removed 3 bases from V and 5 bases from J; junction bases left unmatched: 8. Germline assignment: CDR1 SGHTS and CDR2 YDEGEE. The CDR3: CASSSSGGWDQPQHF. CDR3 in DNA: TGTGCCAGCAGCTCCTCAGGGGGATGGGATCAGCCCCAGCATTTT.

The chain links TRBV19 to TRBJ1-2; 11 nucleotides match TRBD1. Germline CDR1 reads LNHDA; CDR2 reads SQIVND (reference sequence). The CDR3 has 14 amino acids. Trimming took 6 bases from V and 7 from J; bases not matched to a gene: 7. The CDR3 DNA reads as TGTGCCAGTAGCATTGCCGGGACAGGGGGTGGCTACACCTTC. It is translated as CASSIAGTGGGYTF. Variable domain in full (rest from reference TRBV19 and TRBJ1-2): DGGITQSPKYLFRKEGQNVTLSCEQNLNHDAMYWYRQDPGQGLRLIYYSQIVNDFQKGDIAEGYSVSREKKESFPLTVTSAQKNPTAFYLCASSIAGTGGGYTFGSGTRLTVV.

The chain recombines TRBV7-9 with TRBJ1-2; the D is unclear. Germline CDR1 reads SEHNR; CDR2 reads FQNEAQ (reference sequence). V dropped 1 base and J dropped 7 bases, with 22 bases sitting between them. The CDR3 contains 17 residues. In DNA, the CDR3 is TGTGCCAGCAGCTTAGGATTAGGAAATCAGAACTATGGTGGCTACACCTTC. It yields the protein CASSLGLGNQNYGGYTF. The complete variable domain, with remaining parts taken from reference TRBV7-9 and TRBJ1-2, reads DTGVSQNPRHKITKRGQNVTFRCDPISEHNRLYWYRQTLGQGPEFLTYFQNEAQLEKSRLLSDRFSAERPKGSFSTLEIQRTEQGDSAMYLCASSLGLGNQNYGGYTFGSGTRLTVV.

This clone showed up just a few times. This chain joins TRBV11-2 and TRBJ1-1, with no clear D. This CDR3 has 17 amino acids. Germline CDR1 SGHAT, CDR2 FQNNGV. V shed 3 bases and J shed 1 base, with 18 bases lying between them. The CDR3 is CASSFELVGPKNTEAFF. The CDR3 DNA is TGTGCCAGCAGCTTCGAGCTGGTCGGACCGAAGAACACTGAAGCTTTCTTT.

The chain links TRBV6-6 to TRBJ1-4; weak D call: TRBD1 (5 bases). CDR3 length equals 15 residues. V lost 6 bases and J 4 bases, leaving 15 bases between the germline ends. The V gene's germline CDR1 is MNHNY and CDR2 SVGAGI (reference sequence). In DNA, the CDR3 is TGTGCCAGCAGGTCTCCAGGGTATGGTAATGAAAAACTGTTTTTT. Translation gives CASRSPGYGNEKLFF.

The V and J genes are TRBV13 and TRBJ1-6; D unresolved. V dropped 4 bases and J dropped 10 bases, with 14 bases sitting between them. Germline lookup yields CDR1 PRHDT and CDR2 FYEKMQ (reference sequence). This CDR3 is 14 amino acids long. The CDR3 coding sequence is TGTGCCAGCAGCTCCTCCCCGGGGAGGTCACCCCTCCACTTT. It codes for CASSSSPGRSPLHF.

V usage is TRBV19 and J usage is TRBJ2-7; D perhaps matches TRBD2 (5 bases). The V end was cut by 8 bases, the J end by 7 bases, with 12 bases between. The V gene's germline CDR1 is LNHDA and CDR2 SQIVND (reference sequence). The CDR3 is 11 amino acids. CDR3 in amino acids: CASLNGGEQYF. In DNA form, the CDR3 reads TGTGCCAGTTTAAACGGCGGGGAGCAGTACTTC.

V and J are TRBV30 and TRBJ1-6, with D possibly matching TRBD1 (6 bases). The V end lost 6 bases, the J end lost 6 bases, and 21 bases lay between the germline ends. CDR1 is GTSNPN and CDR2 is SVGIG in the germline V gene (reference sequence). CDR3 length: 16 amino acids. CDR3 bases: TGTGCCTGCAAACGGGCAGGGGCTAGAGGTAATTCACCCCTCCACTTT. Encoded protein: CACKRAGARGNSPLHF.

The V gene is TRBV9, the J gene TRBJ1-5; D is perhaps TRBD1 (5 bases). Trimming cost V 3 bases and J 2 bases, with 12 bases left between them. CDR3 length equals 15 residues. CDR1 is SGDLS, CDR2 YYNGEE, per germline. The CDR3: CASSAGTLGNQPQHF. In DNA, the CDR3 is TGTGCCAGCAGCGCTGGGACTTTAGGCAATCAGCCCCAGCATTTT.

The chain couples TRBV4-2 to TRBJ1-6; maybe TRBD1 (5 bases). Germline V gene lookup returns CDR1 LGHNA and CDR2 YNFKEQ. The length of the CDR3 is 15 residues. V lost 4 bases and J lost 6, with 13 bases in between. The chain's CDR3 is CASSPLTDVNSPLHF. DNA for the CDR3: TGTGCCAGCAGCCCGCTGACAGATGTTAATTCACCCCTCCACTTT.

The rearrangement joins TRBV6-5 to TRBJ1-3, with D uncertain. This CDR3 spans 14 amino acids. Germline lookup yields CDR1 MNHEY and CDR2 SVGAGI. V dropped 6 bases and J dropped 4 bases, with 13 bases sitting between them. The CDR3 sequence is CASSPSVFGNTIYF. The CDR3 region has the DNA TGTGCCAGCAGCCCGAGTGTTTTCGGAAACACCATATATTTT.